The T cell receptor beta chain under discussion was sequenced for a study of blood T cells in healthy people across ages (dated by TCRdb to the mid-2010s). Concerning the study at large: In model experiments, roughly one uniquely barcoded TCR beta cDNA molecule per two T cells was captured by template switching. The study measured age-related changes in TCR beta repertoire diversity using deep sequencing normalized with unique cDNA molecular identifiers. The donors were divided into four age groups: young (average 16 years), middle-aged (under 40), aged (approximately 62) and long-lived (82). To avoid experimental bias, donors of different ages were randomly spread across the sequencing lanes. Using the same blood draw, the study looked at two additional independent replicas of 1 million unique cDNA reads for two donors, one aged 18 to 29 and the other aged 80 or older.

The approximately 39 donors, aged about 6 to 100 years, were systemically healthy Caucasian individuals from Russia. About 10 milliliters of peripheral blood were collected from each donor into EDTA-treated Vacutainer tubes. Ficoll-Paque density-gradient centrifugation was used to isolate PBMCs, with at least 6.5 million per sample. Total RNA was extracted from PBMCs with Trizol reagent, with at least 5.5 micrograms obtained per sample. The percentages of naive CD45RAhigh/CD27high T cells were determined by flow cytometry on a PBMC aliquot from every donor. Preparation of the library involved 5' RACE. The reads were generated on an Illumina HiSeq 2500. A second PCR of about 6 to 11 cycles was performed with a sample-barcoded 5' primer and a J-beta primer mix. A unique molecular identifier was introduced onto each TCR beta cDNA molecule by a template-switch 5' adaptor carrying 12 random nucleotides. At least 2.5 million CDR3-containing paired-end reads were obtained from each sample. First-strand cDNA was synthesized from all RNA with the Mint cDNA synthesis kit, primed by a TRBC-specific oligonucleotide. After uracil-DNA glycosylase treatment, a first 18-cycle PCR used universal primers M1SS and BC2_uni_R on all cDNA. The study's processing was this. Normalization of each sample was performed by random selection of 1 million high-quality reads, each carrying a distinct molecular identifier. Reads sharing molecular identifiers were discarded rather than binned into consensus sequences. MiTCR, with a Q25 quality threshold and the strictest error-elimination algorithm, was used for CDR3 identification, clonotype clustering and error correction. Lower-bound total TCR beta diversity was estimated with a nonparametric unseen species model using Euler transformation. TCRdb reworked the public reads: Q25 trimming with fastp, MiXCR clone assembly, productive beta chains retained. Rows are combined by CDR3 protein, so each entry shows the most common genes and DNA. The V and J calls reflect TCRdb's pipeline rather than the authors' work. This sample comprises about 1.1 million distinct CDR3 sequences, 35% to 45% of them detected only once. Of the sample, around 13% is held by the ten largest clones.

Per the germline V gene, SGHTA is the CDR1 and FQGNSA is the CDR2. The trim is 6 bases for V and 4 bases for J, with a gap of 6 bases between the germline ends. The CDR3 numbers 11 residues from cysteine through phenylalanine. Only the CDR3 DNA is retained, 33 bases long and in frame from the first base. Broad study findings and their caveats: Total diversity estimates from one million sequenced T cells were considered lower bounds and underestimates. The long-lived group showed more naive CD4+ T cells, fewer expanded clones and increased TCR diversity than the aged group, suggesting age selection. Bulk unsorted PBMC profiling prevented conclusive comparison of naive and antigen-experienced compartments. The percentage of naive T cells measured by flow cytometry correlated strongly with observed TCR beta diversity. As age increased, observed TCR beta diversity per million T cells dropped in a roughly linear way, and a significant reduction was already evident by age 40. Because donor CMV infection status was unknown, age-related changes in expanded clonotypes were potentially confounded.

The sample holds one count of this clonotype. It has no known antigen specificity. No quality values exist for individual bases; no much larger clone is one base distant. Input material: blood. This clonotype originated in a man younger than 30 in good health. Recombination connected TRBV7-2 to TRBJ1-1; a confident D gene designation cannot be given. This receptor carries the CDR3 CASRVSTEAFF. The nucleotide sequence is TGTGCCAGCAGAGTTAGCACTGAAGCTTTCTTT.